The clone carrying this TCR beta chain was detected a few times. The antigen remains unidentified. PCR used 60 Vbeta primers and 13 Jbeta primers. Method: immunoSEQ multiplex PCR; TCRdb's copy keeps in-frame clones and lacks some. The data hold about 37,000 clones, with roughly 76% observed a single time. The record originates from a study of cytomegalovirus exposure and HLA in healthy donors. Findings of the study overall: The authors listed around 150 TCR beta chains as cytomegalovirus-associated. It was confirmed in vitro that a few of the CMV-associated chains were specific for CMV antigens.

Trimming removed 1 base from V and 2 bases from J, with 6 bases in between. Germline values: CDR1 SGHRS, CDR2 YFSETQ. This CDR3 region has 13 residues. Sequencing used PBMCs. The J gene is TRBJ2-5, the V gene TRBV5-1; D is uncertain. The TCR comes from a woman aged 40 to 50 in good health and CMV-seronegative. The CDR3 sequence is CASSLRVQETQYF. In DNA form, the CDR3 reads TGCGCCAGCAGCTTGCGGGTACAAGAGACCCAGTACTTC. Filled out from reference TRBV5-1 and TRBJ2-5, the complete variable domain reads KAGVTQTPRYLIKTRGQQVTLSCSPISGHRSVSWYQQTPGQGLQFLFEYFSETQRNKGNFPGRFSGRQFSNSRSEMNVSTLELGDSALYLCASSLRVQETQYFGPGTRLLVL.